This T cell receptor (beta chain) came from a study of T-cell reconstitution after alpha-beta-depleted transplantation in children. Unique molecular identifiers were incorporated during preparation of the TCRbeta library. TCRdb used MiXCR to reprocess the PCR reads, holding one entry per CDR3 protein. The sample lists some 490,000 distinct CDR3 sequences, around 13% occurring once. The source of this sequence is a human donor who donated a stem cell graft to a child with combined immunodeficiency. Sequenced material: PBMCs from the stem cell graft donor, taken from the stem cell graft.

In DNA, the CDR3 is TGCAGTGCTAGTCGCGGGGGATCTAGCGGGAGGGCGAATGAGCAGTTCTTC. This encodes CSASRGGSSGRANEQFF. V and J are TRBV20-1 and TRBJ2-1; 12 bases fit TRBD2. The trim removed 3 bases at V and 7 bases at J, leaving 13 bases unmatched. Germline V lookup: CDR1 DFQATT, CDR2 SNEGSKA (reference sequence). CDR3 length: 17 residues.